This T cell receptor (beta chain) comes out of a study of shared clonotypes between healthy human individuals. Study at large: A couple of women and a few men aged 18 to 49 made up the donors. Three CD4 naive, three CD4 memory, two CD8 naive and one CD8 memory plate were used per donor. Findings and caveats of the study: Generally, estimated richness proved larger in naive subsets than it did in memory subsets.

The ends were cut back, 3 bases at V and 0 bases at J, with 15 bases in the middle. The CDR3 consists of 17 residues. Germline V gene sequence: CDR1 SNHLY, CDR2 FYNNEI. Cells designated naive CD8 were CD45RO-negative and were positively selected for CCR7, with terminally differentiated effector memory CD45RA+ cells excluded. Profiled with immunoSEQ multiplex PCR; TCRdb holds only in-frame clones, not every one. Of some 2 million clones in the sample, roughly 94% were seen once. On this clone: Its target is not known.

The sample was naive CD8+ T cells sorted from blood. This chain uses TRBV2 with TRBJ2-1; D might be TRBD1 (7 bases). The clonotype comes from a man between 18 and 35 years old in good health. The DNA for the CDR3 is TGTGCCAGCAGTGATGAGGCAGGGGGGAGCTCCTACAATGAGCAGTTCTTC. Translation: CASSDEAGGSSYNEQFF.